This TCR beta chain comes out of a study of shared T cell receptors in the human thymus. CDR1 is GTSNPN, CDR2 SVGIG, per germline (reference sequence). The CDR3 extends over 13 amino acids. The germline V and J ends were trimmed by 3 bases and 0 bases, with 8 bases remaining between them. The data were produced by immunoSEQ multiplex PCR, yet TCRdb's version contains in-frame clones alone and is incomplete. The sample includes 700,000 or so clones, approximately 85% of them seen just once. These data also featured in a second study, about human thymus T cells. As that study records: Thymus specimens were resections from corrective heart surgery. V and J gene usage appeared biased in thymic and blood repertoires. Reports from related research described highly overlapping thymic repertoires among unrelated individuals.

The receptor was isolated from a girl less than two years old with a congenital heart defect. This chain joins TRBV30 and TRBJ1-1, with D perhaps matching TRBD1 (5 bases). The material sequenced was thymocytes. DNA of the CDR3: TGTGCCTGGAGAGGGGTACTGAACACTGAAGCTTTCTTT. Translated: CAWRGVLNTEAFF. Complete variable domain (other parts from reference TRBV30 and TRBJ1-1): SQTIHQWPATLVQPVGSPLSLECTVEGTSNPNLYWYRQAAGRGLQLLFYSVGIGQISSEVPQNLSASRPQDRQFILSSKKLLLSDSGFYLCAWRGVLNTEAFFGQGTRLTVV.